This is a list of T cell receptor beta chains from one sample in a study of T cell repertoires in ileal Crohn's disease. Profiling relied on immunoSEQ multiplex PCR, and the TCRdb table lists in-frame clones only, not all of them. Altogether 17,000 or so clones are present, about 90% being singletons, with the ten largest covering roughly 5.5%. Sequencing was done on a sample of ileal tissue. The receptor set was obtained from an adult with Crohn's disease. The CDR3 runs from the conserved cysteine through the conserved F or W. The D gene is left open where the match is weak. Size values are once, few and many counts, or a class for expanded clones, and some rows have none.

>NA|TRBJ2-6|TRBV4-2|NA
CASSQEAGKGANVLTF
TGTGCCAGCAGCCAAGAAGCAGGGAAAGGGGCCAACGTCCTGACTTTC
>TRBD1|TRBJ2-1|TRBV5-1|NA
CASSITGQGAREQFF
TGCGCCAGCAGCATTACGGGACAGGGGGCTCGAGAGCAGTTCTTC
>TRBD1|TRBJ2-7|TRBV6-6|NA
CASNIGGTGDDEQYF
TGTGCCAGCAATATAGGAGGGACAGGGGACGACGAGCAGTACTTC
>NA|TRBJ2-5|TRBV4-1|NA
CASSYMGQGTQYF
TGCGCCAGCAGCTATATGGGCCAAGGGACCCAGTACTTC
>NA|TRBJ2-7|TRBV18|NA
CASSLDGVYEQYF
TGTGCCAGCTCACTCGACGGGGTATACGAGCAGTACTTC
>NA|TRBJ1-1|TRBV6-5|NA
CASSYSIVATNTEAFF
TGTGCCAGCAGTTACTCGATCGTGGCCACGAACACTGAAGCTTTCTTT
>TRBD2|TRBJ2-5|TRBV19|once
CASSRGLAGASRETQYF
TGTGCCAGTAGTAGGGGTTTGGCGGGAGCTTCTCGGGAGACCCAGTACTTC
>NA|TRBJ2-3|TRBV5-1|NA
CASTAPGVDTQYF
TGCGCCAGCACCGCCCCCGGTGTGGATACGCAGTATTTT
>TRBD1|TRBJ1-1|TRBV5-6|NA
CASSSPGGTEAFF
TGTGCCAGCAGCTCCCCAGGGGGAACTGAAGCTTTCTTT
>TRBD1|TRBJ1-2|TRBV29-1|NA
CSVGQGLNYGYTF
TGCAGCGTTGGACAGGGTCTAAACTATGGCTACACCTTC
>NA|TRBJ2-7|TRBV5-1|NA
CASSLAVSGSYEQYF
TGCGCCAGCAGCTTGGCCGTATCAGGATCCTACGAGCAGTACTTC
>NA|TRBJ1-1|TRBV2|NA
CASAQNVANTEAFF
TGTGCCAGCGCTCAGAATGTGGCGAACACTGAAGCTTTCTTT
>NA|TRBJ1-1|TRBV7-9|NA
CASTWGNYRDTEAFF
TGTGCCAGCACCTGGGGGAACTACAGGGACACTGAAGCTTTCTTT
>TRBD1|TRBJ1-1|TRBV27|NA
CASIRQGARAEAFF
TGTGCCAGCATTAGACAGGGGGCGAGGGCTGAAGCTTTCTTT
>TRBD2|TRBJ2-3|TRBV6-1|NA
CASSESSGSRTDTQYF
TGTGCCAGCAGTGAATCTAGCGGGAGCCGCACAGATACGCAGTATTTT
>TRBD1|TRBJ1-1|TRBV27|NA
CASSVFRGRGEAFF
TGTGCCAGCAGTGTGTTTAGGGGGCGCGGTGAAGCTTTCTTT
>NA|TRBJ2-6|TRBV11-2|NA
CASSLARTSGANVLTF
TGTGCCAGCAGCCTAGCGCGGACTTCCGGGGCCAACGTCCTGACTTTC
>TRBD2|TRBJ2-1|TRBV30|NA
CAWSVAGGYNEQFF
TGTGCCTGGAGCGTAGCGGGGGGTTACAATGAGCAGTTCTTC
>NA|TRBJ2-7|TRBV21-1|NA
CASSKCSFGEGQGFYEQYF
TGTGCCAGCAGCAAATGTAGTTTTGGCGAGGGACAGGGGTTCTACGAGCAGTACTTC
>NA|TRBJ2-7|TRBV19|few
CASSDRDSQWTEQYF
TGTGCCAGTAGTGACCGGGACTCGCAATGGACCGAGCAGTACTTC
>NA|TRBJ2-1|TRBV30|NA
CAWNAAQAEQFF
TGTGCCTGGAACGCAGCACAGGCTGAGCAGTTCTTC
>NA|TRBJ1-4|TRBV6-5|NA
CASRPLQFTNEKLFF
TGTGCCAGCAGACCCCTACAGTTTACTAATGAAAAACTGTTTTTT
>NA|TRBJ2-3|TRBV9|few
CASSLNSDTQYF
TGTGCCAGCAGCCTTAACTCGGATACGCAGTATTTT
>NA|TRBJ2-2|TRBV19|NA
CASRGGGVNTGELFF
TGTGCCAGTAGGGGAGGGGGAGTGAACACCGGGGAGCTGTTTTTT
>TRBD1|TRBJ1-2|TRBV4-2|NA
CASSQETGGLYGYTF
TGTGCCAGCAGCCAAGAAACAGGGGGACTCTATGGCTACACCTTC
>NA|TRBJ2-7|TRBV18|NA
CASSPRFYEQYF
TGTGCCAGCTCACCCAGGTTCTACGAGCAGTACTTC
>TRBD1|TRBJ1-1|TRBV7-3|NA
CASSYRGQGEAFF
TGTGCCAGCAGCTACAGGGGTCAGGGTGAAGCTTTCTTT
>TRBD2|TRBJ2-7|TRBV29-1|NA
CSVPGTSGGYEQYF
TGCAGCGTCCCCGGGACTAGCGGAGGCTACGAGCAGTACTTC
>TRBD2|TRBJ2-7|TRBV9|NA
CASSEAGETYEQYF
TGTGCCAGCAGCGAAGCGGGGGAGACCTACGAGCAGTACTTC
>TRBD2|TRBJ2-7|TRBV9|NA
CASSVEAALAAPEAEQYF
TGTGCCAGCAGCGTAGAAGCGGCGCTAGCGGCCCCTGAGGCCGAGCAGTACTTC
>NA|TRBJ1-2|TRBV5-4|NA
CASSGSGFQQRGYTF
TGTGCCAGCAGCGGCAGCGGTTTTCAACAACGTGGCTACACCTTC
>NA|TRBJ1-1|TRBV5-4|few
CASSSQSQGFTEAFF
TGTGCCAGCAGTTCCCAAAGCCAGGGCTTCACTGAAGCTTTCTTT
>TRBD2|TRBJ2-2|TRBV4-1|NA
CASSRRAGGLDTGELFF
TGCGCCAGCAGCCGTCGGGCGGGAGGGCTTGACACCGGGGAGCTGTTTTTT
>NA|TRBJ1-1|TRBV6-5|NA
CASRRTGTSRTAFF
TGTGCCAGCAGAAGGACGGGAACTTCCCGAACAGCTTTCTTT
>TRBD2|TRBJ2-2|TRBV9|NA
CASSVSGITGELFF
TGTGCCAGCAGCGTAAGCGGGATTACCGGGGAGCTGTTTTTT
>NA|TRBJ2-7|TRBV27|NA
CASSLIRDRRYEQYF
TGTGCCAGCAGTTTAATCAGGGATCGGCGTTACGAGCAGTACTTC
>NA|TRBJ1-1|TRBV11-2|NA
CASSLGSGSTEAFF
TGTGCCAGCAGCTTAGGCTCAGGGTCCACTGAAGCTTTCTTT
>NA|TRBJ2-5|TRBV5-1|NA
CASSQQETQYF
TGCGCCAGCAGCCAGCAAGAGACCCAGTACTTC
>TRBD1|TRBJ2-1|TRBV5-1|NA
CASSGGQGGYNEQFF
TGCGCCAGCAGCGGCGGACAGGGGGGCTACAATGAGCAGTTCTTC
>TRBD1|TRBJ1-5|TRBV30|once
CAWGNRDRAQPQHF
TGTGCCTGGGGGAACCGGGACAGGGCTCAGCCCCAGCATTTT
>TRBD1|TRBJ1-5|TRBV30|NA
CAYGQDNQPQHF
TGTGCCTACGGACAGGACAATCAGCCCCAGCATTTT
>NA|TRBJ2-5|TRBV2|NA
CASSGLQTRGNQETQYF
TGTGCCAGCAGTGGACTACAAACCCGGGGGAACCAAGAGACCCAGTACTTC
>TRBD2|TRBJ2-1|TRBV25-1|few
CASSVPSGSFNEQFF
TGTGCCAGCAGTGTGCCTAGCGGGAGCTTTAATGAGCAGTTCTTC
>TRBD1|TRBJ1-4|TRBV5-6|once
CASSKGTGVGEKLFF
TGTGCCAGCAGCAAAGGGACAGGGGTAGGCGAAAAACTGTTTTTT
>NA|TRBJ2-3|TRBV5-4|NA
CASQEFPDTQYF
TGTGCCAGCCAAGAGTTCCCAGATACGCAGTATTTT
>TRBD2|TRBJ2-1|TRBV9|NA
CASSVAGLAGGPFNEQFF
TGTGCCAGCAGCGTAGCGGGACTAGCGGGAGGGCCGTTCAATGAGCAGTTCTTC
>TRBD1|TRBJ2-2|TRBV6-5|NA
CASSRTGANTGELFF
TGTGCCAGCAGTAGGACAGGGGCCAACACCGGGGAGCTGTTTTTT
>TRBD1|TRBJ2-1|TRBV10-2|NA
CASSPGQSSEQFF
TGCGCCAGCAGTCCGGGACAGTCTTCCGAGCAGTTCTTC
>NA|TRBJ1-2|TRBV28|NA
CASSEGRTLGYTF
TGTGCCAGCAGTGAGGGTCGGACTCTTGGCTACACCTTC